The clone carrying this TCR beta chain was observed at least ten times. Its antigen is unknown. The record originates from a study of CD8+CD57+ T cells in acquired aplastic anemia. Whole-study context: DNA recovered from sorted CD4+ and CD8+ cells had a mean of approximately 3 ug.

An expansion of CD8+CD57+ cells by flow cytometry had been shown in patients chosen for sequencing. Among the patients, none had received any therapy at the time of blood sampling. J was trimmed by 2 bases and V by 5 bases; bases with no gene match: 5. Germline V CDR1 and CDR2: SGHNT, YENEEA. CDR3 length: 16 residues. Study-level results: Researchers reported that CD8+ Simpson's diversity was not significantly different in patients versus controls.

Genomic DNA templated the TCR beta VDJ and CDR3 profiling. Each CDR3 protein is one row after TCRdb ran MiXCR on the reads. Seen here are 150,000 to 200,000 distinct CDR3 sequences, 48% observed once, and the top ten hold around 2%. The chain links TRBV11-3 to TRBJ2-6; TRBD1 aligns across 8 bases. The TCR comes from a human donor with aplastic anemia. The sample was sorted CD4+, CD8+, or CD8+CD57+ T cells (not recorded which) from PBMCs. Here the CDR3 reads CASSPGTGTGANVLTF. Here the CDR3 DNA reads TGTGCCAGCAGCCCCGGGACAGGAACTGGGGCCAACGTCCTGACTTTC.